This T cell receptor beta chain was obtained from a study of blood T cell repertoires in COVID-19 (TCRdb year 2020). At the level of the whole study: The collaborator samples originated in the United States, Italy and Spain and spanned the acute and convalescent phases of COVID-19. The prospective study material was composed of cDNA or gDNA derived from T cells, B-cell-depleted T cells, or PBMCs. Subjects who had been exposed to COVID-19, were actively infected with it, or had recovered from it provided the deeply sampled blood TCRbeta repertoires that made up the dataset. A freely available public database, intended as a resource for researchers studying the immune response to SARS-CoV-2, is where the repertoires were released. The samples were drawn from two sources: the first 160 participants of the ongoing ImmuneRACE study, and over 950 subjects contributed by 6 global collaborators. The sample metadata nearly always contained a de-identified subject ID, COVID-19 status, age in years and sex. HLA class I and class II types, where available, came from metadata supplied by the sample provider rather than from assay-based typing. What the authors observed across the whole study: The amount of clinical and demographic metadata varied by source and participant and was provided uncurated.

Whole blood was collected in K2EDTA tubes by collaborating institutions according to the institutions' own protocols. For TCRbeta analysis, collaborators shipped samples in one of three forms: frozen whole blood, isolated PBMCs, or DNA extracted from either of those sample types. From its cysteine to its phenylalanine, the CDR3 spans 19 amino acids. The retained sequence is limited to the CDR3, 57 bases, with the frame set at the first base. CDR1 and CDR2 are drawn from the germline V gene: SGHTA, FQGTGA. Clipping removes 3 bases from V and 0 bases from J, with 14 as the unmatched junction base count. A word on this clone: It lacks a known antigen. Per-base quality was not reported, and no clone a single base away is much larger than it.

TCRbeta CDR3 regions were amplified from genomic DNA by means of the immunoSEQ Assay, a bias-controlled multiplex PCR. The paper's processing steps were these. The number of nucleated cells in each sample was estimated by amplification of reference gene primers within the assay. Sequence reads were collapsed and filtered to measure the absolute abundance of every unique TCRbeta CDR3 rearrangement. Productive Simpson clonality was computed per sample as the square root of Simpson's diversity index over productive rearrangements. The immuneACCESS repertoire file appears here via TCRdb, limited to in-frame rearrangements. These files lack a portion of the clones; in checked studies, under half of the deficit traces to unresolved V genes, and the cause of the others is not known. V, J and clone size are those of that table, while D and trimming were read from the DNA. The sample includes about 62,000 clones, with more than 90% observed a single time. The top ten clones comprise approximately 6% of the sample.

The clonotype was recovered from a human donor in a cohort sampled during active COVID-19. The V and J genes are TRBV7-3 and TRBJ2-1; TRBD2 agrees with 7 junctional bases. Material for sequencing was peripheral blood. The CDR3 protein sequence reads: CASSFRPWEGLTSYNEQFF. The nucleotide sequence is TGTGCCAGCAGCTTCCGGCCTTGGGAGGGGCTGACCTCCTACAATGAGCAGTTCTTC.